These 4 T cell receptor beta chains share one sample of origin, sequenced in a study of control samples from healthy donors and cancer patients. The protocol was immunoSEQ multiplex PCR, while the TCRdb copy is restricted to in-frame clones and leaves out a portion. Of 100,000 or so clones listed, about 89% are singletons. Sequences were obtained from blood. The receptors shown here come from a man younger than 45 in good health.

The CDR3: CASSLQGGNTQYF. The DNA for the CDR3 is TGTGCCAGCAGTTTGCAGGGCGGGAATACGCAGTATTTT. The rearrangement joins TRBV27 to TRBJ2-3; possible D gene TRBD2, 6 bases. The CDR3 has 13 residues. The germline V gene has CDR1 MNHEY and CDR2 SMNVEV (reference sequence). Trimming took off 3 bases at V and 7 bases at J, with 11 bases between the two ends.

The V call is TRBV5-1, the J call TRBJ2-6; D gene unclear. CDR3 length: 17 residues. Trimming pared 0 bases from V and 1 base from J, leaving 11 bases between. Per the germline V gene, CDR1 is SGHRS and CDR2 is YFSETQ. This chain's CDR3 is CASSLAEELSGANVLTF. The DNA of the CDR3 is TGCGCCAGCAGCTTGGCCGAAGAGCTGTCTGGGGCCAACGTCCTGACTTTC.

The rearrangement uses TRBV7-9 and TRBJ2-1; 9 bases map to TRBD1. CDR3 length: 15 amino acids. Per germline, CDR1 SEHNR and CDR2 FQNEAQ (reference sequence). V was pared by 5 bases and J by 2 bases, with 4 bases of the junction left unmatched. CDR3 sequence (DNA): TGTGCCAGCAGCGACGGGACAGGGACCTACAATGAGCAGTTCTTC. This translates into CASSDGTGTYNEQFF.

The chain's CDR3 is CASSLAGGTYEQYF. CDR3 DNA: TGTGCCAGCAGCCTAGCGGGAGGGACCTACGAGCAGTACTTC. The V call is TRBV14, the J call TRBJ2-7; 11 bases line up with TRBD2. There are 14 residues in the CDR3. Germline V CDR1 and CDR2: SGHDN, FVKESK. V lost 4 bases and J lost 2; bases outside the gene matches: 1.